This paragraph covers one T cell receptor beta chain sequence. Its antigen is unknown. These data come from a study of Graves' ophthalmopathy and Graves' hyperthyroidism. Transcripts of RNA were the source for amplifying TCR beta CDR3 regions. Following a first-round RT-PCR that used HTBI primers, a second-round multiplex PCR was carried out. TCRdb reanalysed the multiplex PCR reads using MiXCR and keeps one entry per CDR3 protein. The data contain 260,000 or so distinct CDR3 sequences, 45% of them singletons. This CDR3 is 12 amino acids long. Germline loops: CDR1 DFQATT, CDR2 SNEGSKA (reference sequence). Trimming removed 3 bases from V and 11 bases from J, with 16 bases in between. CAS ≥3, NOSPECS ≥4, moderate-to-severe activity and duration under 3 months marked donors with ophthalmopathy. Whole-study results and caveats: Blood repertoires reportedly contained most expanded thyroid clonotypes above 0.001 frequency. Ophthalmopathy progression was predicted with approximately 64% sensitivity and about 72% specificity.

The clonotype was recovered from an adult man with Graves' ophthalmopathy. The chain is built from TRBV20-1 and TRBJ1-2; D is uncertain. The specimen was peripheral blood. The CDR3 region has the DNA TGCAGTGCTAGGCCCCCACCGCCCCCTTACACCTTC. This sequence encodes CSARPPPPPYTF.